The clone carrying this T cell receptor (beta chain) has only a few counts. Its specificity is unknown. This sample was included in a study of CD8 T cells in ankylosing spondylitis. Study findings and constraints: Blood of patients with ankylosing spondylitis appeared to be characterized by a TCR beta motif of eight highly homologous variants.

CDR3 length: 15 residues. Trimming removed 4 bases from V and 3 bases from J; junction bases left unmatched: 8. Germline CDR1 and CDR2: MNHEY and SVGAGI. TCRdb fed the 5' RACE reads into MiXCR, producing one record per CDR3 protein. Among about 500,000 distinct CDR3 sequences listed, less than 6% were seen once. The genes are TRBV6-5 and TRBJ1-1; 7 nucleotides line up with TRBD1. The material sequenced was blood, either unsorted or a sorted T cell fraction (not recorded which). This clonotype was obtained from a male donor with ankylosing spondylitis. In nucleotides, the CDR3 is TGTGCCAGCAGTTCCTACAGGGGTCGGCACACTGAAGCTTTCTTT. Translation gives CASSSYRGRHTEAFF.